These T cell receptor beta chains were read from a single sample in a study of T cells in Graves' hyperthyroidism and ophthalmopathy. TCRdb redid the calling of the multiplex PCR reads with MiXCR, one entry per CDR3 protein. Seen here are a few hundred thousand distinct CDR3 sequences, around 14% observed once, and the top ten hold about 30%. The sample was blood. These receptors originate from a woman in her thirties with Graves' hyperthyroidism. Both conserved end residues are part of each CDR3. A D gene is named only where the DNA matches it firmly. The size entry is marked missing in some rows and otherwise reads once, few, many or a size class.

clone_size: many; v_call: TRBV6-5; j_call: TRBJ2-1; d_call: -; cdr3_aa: CASSYSWDERDNEQFF
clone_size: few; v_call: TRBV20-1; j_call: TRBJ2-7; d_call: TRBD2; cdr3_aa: CSAPTATSGNYEQYF
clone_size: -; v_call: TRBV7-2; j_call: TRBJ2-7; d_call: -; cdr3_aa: CASSSAQGQVSGEQYF
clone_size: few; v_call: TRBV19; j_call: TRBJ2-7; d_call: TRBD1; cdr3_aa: CASNQGQGTYEQYF
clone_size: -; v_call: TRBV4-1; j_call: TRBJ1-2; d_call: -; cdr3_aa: CASSPTPGDTGWSYGYAF
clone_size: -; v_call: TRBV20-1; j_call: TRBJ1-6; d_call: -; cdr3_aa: CSAPPSEGSYNSPLHF
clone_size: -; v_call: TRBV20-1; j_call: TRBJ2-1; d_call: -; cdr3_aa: CSARERGRPSYNEQFF
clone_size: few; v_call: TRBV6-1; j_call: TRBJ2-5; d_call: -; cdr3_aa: CASSELSGNRFKTQYF
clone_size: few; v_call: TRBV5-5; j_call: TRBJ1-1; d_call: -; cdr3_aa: CVSSQGHQNTEAFF
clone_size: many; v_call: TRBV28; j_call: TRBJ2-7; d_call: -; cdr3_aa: CASTLGSSNSYEQYF
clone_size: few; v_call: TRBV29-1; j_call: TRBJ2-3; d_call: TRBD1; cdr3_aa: CSVGDSGLDTQYF
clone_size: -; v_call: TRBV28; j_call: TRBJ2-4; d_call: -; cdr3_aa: CATSLAKNIQYF
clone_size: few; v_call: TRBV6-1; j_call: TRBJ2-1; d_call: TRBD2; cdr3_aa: CASRPTSGGKQFF
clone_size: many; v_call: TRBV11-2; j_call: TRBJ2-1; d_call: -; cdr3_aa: CASSLPGSYNEQFF
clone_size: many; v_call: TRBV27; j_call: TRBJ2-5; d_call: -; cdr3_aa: CASSLSGETQYF
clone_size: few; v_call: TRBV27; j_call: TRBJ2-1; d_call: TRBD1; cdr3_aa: CASSSQGALNEQFF
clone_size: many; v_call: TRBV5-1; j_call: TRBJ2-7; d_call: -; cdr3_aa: CASSLLDSYEQYF
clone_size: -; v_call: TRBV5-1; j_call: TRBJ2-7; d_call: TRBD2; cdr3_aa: CASSTTSGGDEQYF
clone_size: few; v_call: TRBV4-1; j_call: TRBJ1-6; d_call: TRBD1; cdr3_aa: CASSHPDREDSPLHF
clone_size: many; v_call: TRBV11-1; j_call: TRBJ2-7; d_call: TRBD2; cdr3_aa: CASSPSGSHHEQYF
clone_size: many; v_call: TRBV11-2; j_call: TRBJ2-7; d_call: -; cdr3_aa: CASSSVSLSYEQYF
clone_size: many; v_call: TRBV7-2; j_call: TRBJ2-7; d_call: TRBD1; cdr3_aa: CASSPNAGTGGSEQYF
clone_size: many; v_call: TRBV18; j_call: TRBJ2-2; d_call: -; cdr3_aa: CASSPRPNTGELFF
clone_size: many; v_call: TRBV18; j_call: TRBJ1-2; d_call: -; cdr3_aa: CASSQSENYGYTF
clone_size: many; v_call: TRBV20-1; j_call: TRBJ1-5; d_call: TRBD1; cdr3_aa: CSASDRVTPQHF
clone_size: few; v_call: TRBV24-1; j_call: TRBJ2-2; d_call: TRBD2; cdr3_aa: CATSDKKGLAGVPNTGELFF
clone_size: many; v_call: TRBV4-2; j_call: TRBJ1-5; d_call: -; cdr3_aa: CASSQSWAGVGQPQHF
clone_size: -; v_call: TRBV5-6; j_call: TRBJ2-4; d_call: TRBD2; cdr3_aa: CASSLVAGGPLNIQYF
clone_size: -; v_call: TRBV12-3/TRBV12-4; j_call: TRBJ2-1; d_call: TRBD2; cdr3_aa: CASSMSSGSLGTIAQFF
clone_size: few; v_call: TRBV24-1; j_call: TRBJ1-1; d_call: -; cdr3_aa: CATSRGEIGTEAFF
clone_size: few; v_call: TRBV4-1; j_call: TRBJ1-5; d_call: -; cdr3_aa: CASSQSRQQPQHF
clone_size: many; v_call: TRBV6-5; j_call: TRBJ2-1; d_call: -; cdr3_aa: CASSYAGTENEQFF
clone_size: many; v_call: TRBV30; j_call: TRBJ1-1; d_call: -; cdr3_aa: CAWSERDQAFF
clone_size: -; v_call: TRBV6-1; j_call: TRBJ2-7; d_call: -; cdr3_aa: CASRAGRSYEQYF
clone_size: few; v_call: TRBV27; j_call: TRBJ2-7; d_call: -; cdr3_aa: CASSLNWVPGASYEQYF
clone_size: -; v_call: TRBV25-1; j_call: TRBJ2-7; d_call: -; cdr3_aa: CASSEMMGYEQYF
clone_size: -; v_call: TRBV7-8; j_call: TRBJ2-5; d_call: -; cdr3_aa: CASSLGVDRRTETQYF
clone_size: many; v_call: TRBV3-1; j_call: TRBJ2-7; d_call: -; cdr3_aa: CASSQMNYEQYF
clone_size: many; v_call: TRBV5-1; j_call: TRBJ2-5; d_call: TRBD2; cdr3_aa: CASSATGGMETQYF
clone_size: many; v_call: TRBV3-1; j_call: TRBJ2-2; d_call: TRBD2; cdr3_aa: CASSRGGSAGELFF
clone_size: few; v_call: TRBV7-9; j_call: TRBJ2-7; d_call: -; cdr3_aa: CASSLGNEQYF
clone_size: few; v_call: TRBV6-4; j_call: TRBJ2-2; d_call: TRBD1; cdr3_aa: CASSDSRDRGDAGELFF
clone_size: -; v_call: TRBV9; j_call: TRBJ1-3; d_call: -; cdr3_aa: CASSVDTARHSGNTIYF
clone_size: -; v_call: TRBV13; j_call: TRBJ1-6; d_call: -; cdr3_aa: CASSLGLGGGKSPLHF
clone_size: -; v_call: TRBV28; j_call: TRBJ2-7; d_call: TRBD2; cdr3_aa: CASSLAGGWYEQYF
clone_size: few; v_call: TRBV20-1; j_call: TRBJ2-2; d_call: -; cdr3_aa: CSARVLAPTNTGELFF
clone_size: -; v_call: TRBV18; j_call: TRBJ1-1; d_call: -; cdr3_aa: CASSPRIRDQGYTEAFF
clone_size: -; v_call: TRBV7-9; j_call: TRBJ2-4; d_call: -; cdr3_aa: CASSFSRDGNIQYF
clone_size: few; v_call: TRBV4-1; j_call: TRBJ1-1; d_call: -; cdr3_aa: CASSQPGGVNTEAFF
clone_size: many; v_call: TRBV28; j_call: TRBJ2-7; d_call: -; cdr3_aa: CASSYGTTGNYEQYF
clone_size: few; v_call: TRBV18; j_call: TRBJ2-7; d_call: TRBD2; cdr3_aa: CASSMGLAGVYEQYF
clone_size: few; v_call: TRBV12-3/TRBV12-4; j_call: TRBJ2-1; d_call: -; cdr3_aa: CASSAPGGLRGNEQFF
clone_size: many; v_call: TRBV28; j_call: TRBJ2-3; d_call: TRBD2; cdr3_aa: CASDTSWTSGSDTQYF
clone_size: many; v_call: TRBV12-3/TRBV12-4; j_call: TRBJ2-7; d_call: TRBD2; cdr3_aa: CASTTWLTSVPYEQYF